Following are 23 T cell receptor beta chains from one sample sequenced in a study of identical twins. Each CDR3 protein gets one entry after TCRdb re-called the 5' RACE reads with MiXCR. Of more than 250,000 distinct CDR3 sequences detected, approximately 8.5% appear once; the ten largest clones hold less than 2.5%. This sample also belongs to another study, concerning yellow fever vaccine responses in identical twins.

The sample was memory (CD45RO+) T cells sorted from blood. Receptor source: a woman aged 18-29 years in good health.

At least ten counts were recorded for this clonotype. CDR3 sequence reads: CASSLWASEPYNEQFF. The CDR3 DNA reads as TGCGCCAGCAGCTTGTGGGCTAGCGAGCCCTACAATGAGCAGTTCTTC. This chain links TRBV5-1 with TRBJ2-1, with D possibly TRBD2 on 6 matching bases. Germline loops: CDR1 SGHRS, CDR2 YFSETQ. The CDR3 has 16 amino acids. V was clipped by 1 base and J by 2 bases, with 13 bases between them.

In this sample, this clonotype turned up many times. CDR3 loop: CATSSQAGGETQYF. In nucleotides, the CDR3 is TGTGCCACCAGTAGTCAGGCAGGGGGAGAGACCCAGTACTTC. V is TRBV24-1 and J is TRBJ2-5; 7 nucleotides agree with TRBD1. The CDR3 runs to 14 residues. CDR1 and CDR2 (germline): KGHDR, SFDVKD. V was pared by 6 bases and J by 4 bases, with 7 bases of the junction left unmatched.

This clonotype occurred many times. As DNA, the CDR3 is TGTGCCAGCAGTAAGGTAGTTCAGGGGATACAAGCTTTCTTT. It translates to CASSKVVQGIQAFF. The gene calls are TRBV28 and TRBJ1-1; perhaps TRBD1 as D (6 bases). The CDR3 is made up of 14 amino acids. Trimming removed 5 bases at V and 9 bases at J, with 19 bases between. Germline lookup yields CDR1 MDHEN and CDR2 SYDVKM.

In its sample, this clonotype was seen a few times. The chain combines TRBV5-1 with TRBJ2-2; a possible D gene is TRBD1 (6 bases). Germline loops: CDR1 SGHRS, CDR2 YFSETQ. V lost 2 bases, J lost 2 bases, and 13 bases lay in between. The CDR3 contains 16 residues. The CDR3 DNA sequence: TGCGCCAGCAGCTTATCAGGGGCGACTAACACCGGGGAGCTGTTTTTT. It encodes CASSLSGATNTGELFF.

The sample holds many counts of this clonotype. V gene TRBV12-3 or TRBV12-4 combines with J gene TRBJ1-4; 7 nucleotides line up with TRBD1. This CDR3 is built from 15 residues. J lost 4 bases, V lost 6 bases, and 8 bases had no gene match. CDR3 residues: CASSLLGTDNEKLFF. CDR3 sequence (DNA): TGTGCCAGCAGCTTGCTTGGGACAGATAATGAAAAACTGTTTTTT.

In this sample, this clonotype turned up a few times. The rearrangement links TRBV11-3 to TRBJ2-1; TRBD1 might be the D (6 bases). CDR1 SGHNT and CDR2 YENEEA come from the germline V gene. Deletions cut 4 bases from V and 2 bases from J, with 12 bases between. The CDR3 contains 15 residues. The CDR3 DNA reads as TGTGCCAGCAGCTGGTCAGGGGACCCCTACAATGAGCAGTTCTTC. This gives the protein CASSWSGDPYNEQFF.

This clonotype was counted a few times. V is TRBV28 and J is TRBJ1-4, with D perhaps matching TRBD1 (6 bases). The CDR3 sequence is 14 residues long. Trimming removed 3 bases from V and 7 bases from J, with 12 bases in between. CDR1 and CDR2 from the germline V gene are MDHEN and SYDVKM. The CDR3, as DNA: TGTGCCAGCAGTTTTAACAGGGTCCGTGAAAAACTGTTTTTT. Protein sequence: CASSFNRVREKLFF.

This clonotype was detected many times. The chain employs TRBV12-3 or TRBV12-4 and TRBJ1-2; D remains ambiguous. The CDR3 spans 12 residues. V lost 5 bases to trimming and J lost 3 bases, with 7 bases between them. The CDR3 loop reads CASSTNYYGYTF. The CDR3, as DNA: TGTGCCAGCAGTACAAATTACTATGGCTACACCTTC.

In its sample, this clonotype was seen a few times. The rearrangement uses TRBV20-1 and TRBJ2-5; weak D call: TRBD2 (5 bases). This CDR3 contains 14 residues. Germline V CDR1 and CDR2: DFQATT, SNEGSKA (reference sequence). Trimming removed 5 bases from V and 0 bases from J, with 13 bases in between. CDR3: CSAGGEGYQETQYF. The CDR3 region has the DNA TGCAGTGCTGGAGGTGAGGGCTACCAAGAGACCCAGTACTTC.

This clonotype came up a few times. The J gene is TRBJ1-6, the V gene TRBV20-1, with D possibly matching TRBD1 (5 bases). The CDR3 spans 14 residues. The germline gives CDR1 DFQATT, CDR2 SNEGSKA (reference sequence). V lost 6 bases to trimming and J lost 9 bases, with 18 bases between them. CDR3: CSATEGTGSSPLHF. For the CDR3, the DNA is TGCAGTGCGACCGAGGGGACGGGGAGTTCACCCCTCCACTTT.

In this sample, this clonotype turned up many times. The chain uses TRBV5-1 and TRBJ2-3; no definite D call. Germline loops: CDR1 SGHRS, CDR2 YFSETQ. V was pared by 0 bases and J by 2 bases, with 7 bases between. The CDR3 is made up of 14 amino acids. CDR3: CASSLEPVTDTQYF. In DNA form, the CDR3 reads TGCGCCAGCAGCTTGGAACCTGTCACAGATACGCAGTATTTT.

This clonotype was counted a few times. The rearrangement links TRBV9 to TRBJ1-6; 10 bases are a match to TRBD1. This CDR3 contains 16 residues. From germline, CDR1 is SGDLS and CDR2 YYNGEE. The V segment lost 0 bases and the J segment 10 bases; nucleotides outside the gene matches: 7. The CDR3 DNA reads TGTGCCAGCAGCGTAGGTGACAGGGGGCAGCGGTCACCCCTCCACTTT. This gives the protein CASSVGDRGQRSPLHF.

This chain uses TRBV9 with TRBJ1-2, with D perhaps matching TRBD1 (6 bases). The CDR3 is 13 residues long. Germline-derived CDR1 and CDR2 are SGDLS and YYNGEE. The V gene lost 6 bases and the J gene lost 8 bases, with 17 bases spanning the gap. CDR3 protein: CASKTGTVGGYTF. DNA for the CDR3: TGTGCCAGCAAAACAGGGACCGTGGGAGGCTACACCTTC.

J is TRBJ2-5 and V is TRBV6-1; D remains unclear. This CDR3 region has 13 residues. V lost 6 bases, J lost 5 bases, and 13 bases lay in between. The germline V gene encodes CDR1 MNHNS and CDR2 SASEGT. The CDR3 here is CASSLNQRETQYF. CDR3 nucleotides: TGTGCCAGCAGCCTGAACCAGAGGGAGACCCAGTACTTC.

In this sample, this clonotype turned up a few times. This rearrangement joins TRBV6-1 to TRBJ2-3; no reliable D call. This CDR3 has 12 amino acids. Trimming removed 7 bases at V and 5 bases at J, with 10 bases between. CDR1 is MNHNS and CDR2 is SASEGT in the germline V gene. The CDR3 loop reads CASNGVQDTQYF. The CDR3, as DNA: TGTGCCAGCAATGGCGTTCAAGATACGCAGTATTTT.

The chain uses TRBV5-1 and TRBJ2-2, with 8 bases matching TRBD1. With 0 bases clipped from V and 4 bases from J, the junction kept 14 bases outside the gene matches. The germline V gene encodes CDR1 SGHRS and CDR2 YFSETQ. CDR3 length: 19 residues. In nucleotides, the CDR3 is TGCGCCAGCAGCTTGGTGGGGGCAGGGGGCGCGTCCAGCACCGGGGAGCTGTTTTTT. Its translation: CASSLVGAGGASSTGELFF.

This rearrangement joins TRBV6-2 or TRBV6-3 to TRBJ2-3, with a tentative D call TRBD1 (5 bases). CDR1 is MNHEY, CDR2 SVGEGT, per germline. This CDR3 is built from 14 residues. Trimming took 8 bases from V and 1 from J, leaving 13 bases between them. The CDR3 DNA is TGTGCCAGCCACATGGCCAGGGGCACAGATACGCAGTATTTT. Translating gives CASHMARGTDTQYF.

CDR3: CASSFRTGAEDTQYF. As DNA, the CDR3 is TGTGCCAGCAGCTTCCGGACGGGGGCCGAGGATACGCAGTATTTT. The V and J genes are TRBV4-2 and TRBJ2-3, with D possibly called TRBD1 or TRBD2 (6 bases each). V was clipped by 5 bases and J by 6 bases, with 18 bases between them. The CDR3 extends over 15 amino acids. Germline assignment: CDR1 LGHNA and CDR2 YNFKEQ.

This clonotype was found many times. This chain joins TRBV7-6 and TRBJ2-3, with TRBD2 as a possible D gene (5 bases). Germline V CDR1 and CDR2: SGHVS, FNYEAQ. Trimming took off 8 bases at V and 3 bases at J, with 12 bases between the two ends. This CDR3 contains 13 residues. DNA for the CDR3: TGTGCCAGCCGGGCGGGCCCGACAGATACGCAGTATTTT. Its translation: CASRAGPTDTQYF. The entire variable domain, with the rest obtained from reference TRBV7-6 and TRBJ2-3, is as follows: GAGVSQSPRYKVTKRGQDVALRCDPISGHVSLYWYRQALGQGPEFLTYFNYEAQQDKSGLPNDRFSAERPEGSISTLTIQRTEQRDSAMYRCASRAGPTDTQYFGPGTRLTVL.

The V call is TRBV3-1, the J call TRBJ2-1; 8 bases are a match to TRBD2. This CDR3 spans 15 amino acids. V trimming: 1 base; J trimming: 7 bases; junction bases outside the gene matches: 6. Germline V CDR1 and CDR2: LGHDT, YNNKEL (reference sequence). The CDR3 DNA reads TGTGCCAGCAGCCAAGTCCAGCGGGAGAGGAATGAGCAGTTCTTC. This translates into CASSQVQRERNEQFF.

The chain has TRBV20-1 and TRBJ2-1; 12 bases line up with TRBD2. After removal of 4 bases from V and 3 bases from J, the junction contained 4 bases not matched to a gene. This CDR3 region has 15 residues. Germline values: CDR1 DFQATT, CDR2 SNEGSKA (reference sequence). CDR3 region: CSATRLAGDYNEQFF. Here the CDR3 DNA reads TGCAGTGCTACCCGACTAGCGGGAGACTACAATGAGCAGTTCTTC.

This clonotype was seen repeatedly, ten times or more. The chain has TRBV5-1 and TRBJ2-2; weak D call: TRBD2 (6 bases). CDR1 is SGHRS and CDR2 is YFSETQ in the germline V gene. The CDR3 is 13 residues long. The ends were cut back, 4 bases at V and 7 bases at J, with 11 bases in the middle. CDR3 DNA sequence: TGCGCCAGCAGCCACGGGACTTACGGGGAGCTGTTTTTT. Translated: CASSHGTYGELFF.

In DNA form, the CDR3 reads TGCAGTGCTAGAGATCCTGAGCGGGGATCAGATACGCAGTATTTT. As protein: CSARDPERGSDTQYF. V is TRBV20-1 and J is TRBJ2-3, with 7 bases identical to TRBD2. The CDR3 covers 15 residues. Germline CDR1 and CDR2: DFQATT and SNEGSKA (reference sequence). The V and J ends lost 0 bases and 4 bases, in that order; junction bases with no gene match: 7.